Following are 30 T cell receptor beta chains from one sample sequenced in a study of cytomegalovirus exposure and HLA in healthy donors. Use of 60 Vbeta and 13 Jbeta primers characterized the PCR. The assay was immunoSEQ multiplex PCR, and TCRdb's table has in-frame clones only and misses some. The data hold 150,000 to 200,000 clones, with approximately 81% observed a single time. The sample consisted of PBMCs. These receptors originate from a woman aged 18-29 years in good health and CMV-seropositive.

V and J are TRBV14 and TRBJ1-1; D ambiguous. This CDR3 has 11 residues. V lost 1 base to trimming and J lost 8 bases, with 5 bases between them. The V gene's germline CDR1 is SGHDN and CDR2 FVKESK. CDR3 amino acids: CASSQGGEAFF. DNA for the CDR3: TGTGCCAGCAGCCAAGGAGGAGAAGCTTTCTTT.

The rearrangement joins TRBV13 to TRBJ2-7; TRBD1 agrees at 9 bases. This CDR3 is 15 amino acids long. Germline V CDR1 and CDR2: PRHDT, FYEKMQ (reference sequence). Trimming removed 4 bases from V and 4 bases from J; junction bases left unmatched: 8. CDR3: CASSSTGTGTYEQYV. CDR3 nucleotide sequence: TGTGCCAGCAGCTCCACCGGGACAGGGACTTACGAGCAGTACGTC.

The genes are TRBV6-1 and TRBJ1-2; D possibly corresponds to TRBD1 (5 bases). Germline V gene data show CDR1 as MNHNS and CDR2 as SASEGT. This CDR3 is 14 amino acids long. Trimming cost V 4 bases and J 8 bases, with 17 bases left between them. The CDR3 DNA reads TGTGCCAGCAGTGTCCAGGGTCTCTTCGCGGGCTACACCTTC. Amino acid sequence: CASSVQGLFAGYTF.

This clone is a singleton in its sample. This chain connects TRBV18 to TRBJ1-6; no definite D call. V lost 3 bases and J lost 6, with 12 bases in between. Germline V lookup: CDR1 KGHSH, CDR2 LQKENI. CDR3 length equals 15 residues. For the CDR3, the DNA is TGTGCCAGCTCACCGGAGGCCTCTGTTAATTCACCCCTCCACTTT. Its translation: CASSPEASVNSPLHF.

This clone has only one observation. The chain is built from TRBV27 and TRBJ1-2, with D unclear. Germline lookup yields CDR1 MNHEY and CDR2 SMNVEV (reference sequence). This CDR3 spans 13 amino acids. V lost 6 bases and J lost 1, with 9 bases in between. The CDR3 DNA follows: TGTGCCAGCAGCGCAGGTGTTAACTATGGCTACACCTTC. Its translation: CASSAGVNYGYTF.

The genes are TRBV15 and TRBJ2-5; no reliable D call. CDR1 and CDR2 (germline): LNHNV, YYDKDF (reference sequence). Deletions cut 0 bases from V and 1 base from J, with 9 bases between. The CDR3 contains 15 residues. The CDR3 loop reads CATSRDQRFQETQYF. CDR3 nucleotide sequence: TGTGCCACCAGCAGAGATCAGAGGTTCCAAGAGACCCAGTACTTC.

This sequence joins TRBV19 and TRBJ2-1, with 11 bases identical to TRBD2. The V segment lost 6 bases and the J segment 5 bases; nucleotides outside the gene matches: 0. The CDR3 loop spans 13 amino acids. Germline values: CDR1 LNHDA, CDR2 SQIVND (reference sequence). The CDR3 region has the DNA TGTGCCAGTAGGGGACTAGCGGACAATGAGCAGTTCTTC. This translates into CASRGLADNEQFF.

V and J are TRBV9 and TRBJ1-2; weak D call: TRBD1 (6 bases). This CDR3 region has 13 residues. V was shortened by 3 bases and J by 3 bases, with 9 bases between the two germline ends. The V gene's germline CDR1 is SGDLS and CDR2 YYNGEE. The CDR3 is CASSAQGHYGYTF. The CDR3 bases are TGTGCCAGCAGCGCACAGGGTCACTATGGCTACACCTTC.

V and J are TRBV5-1 and TRBJ2-5; D is possibly TRBD2 (5 bases). In germline, CDR1 is SGHRS, CDR2 YFSETQ. The germline V and J ends were trimmed by 2 bases and 4 bases, with 12 bases remaining between them. The CDR3 is made up of 14 amino acids. The CDR3 DNA reads TGCGCCAGCAGCTTTGGGGTTGAGGGAGAGACCCAGTACTTC. It codes for CASSFGVEGETQYF.

The rearrangement links TRBV9 to TRBJ1-6, with D unclear. The germline gives CDR1 SGDLS, CDR2 YYNGEE. This CDR3 contains 15 residues. V shed 3 bases and J shed 1 base, with 8 bases lying between them. As DNA, the CDR3 is TGTGCCAGCAGCGAGGGAGGTTCCTATAATTCACCCCTCCACTTT. Protein: CASSEGGSYNSPLHF.

V and J are TRBV6-5 and TRBJ1-5; a possible D gene is TRBD1 (6 bases). The CDR3 covers 14 residues. V was pared by 6 bases and J by 3 bases, with 12 bases between. Looked up from germline, CDR1 is MNHEY and CDR2 is SVGAGI. CDR3 DNA: TGTGCCAGCAGACAGACAGGTACCAATCAGCCCCAGCATTTT. Protein product: CASRQTGTNQPQHF.

The chain joins TRBV29-1 to TRBJ1-1; a possible D gene is TRBD1 (6 bases). V lost 6 bases and J lost 0, with 8 bases in between. The CDR3 runs 12 residues. Germline lookup yields CDR1 SQVTM and CDR2 ANQGSEA. CDR3 nucleotides: TGCAGCGTGACAGGCATGAACACTGAAGCTTTCTTT. Residues: CSVTGMNTEAFF.

The CDR3 nucleotides are TGTGCCAGTAGTATTTGGCAGGATACGCAGTATTTT. Its protein is CASSIWQDTQYF. The rearrangement uses TRBV19 and TRBJ2-3; no clear D gene. V lost 3 bases to trimming and J lost 6 bases, with 7 bases between them. CDR1 is LNHDA and CDR2 is SQIVND in the germline V gene (reference sequence). The CDR3 has 12 residues.

The genes are TRBV7-9 and TRBJ2-1, with D perhaps matching TRBD1 (5 bases). V lost 4 bases and J lost 4, with 14 bases in between. The germline V gene has CDR1 SEHNR and CDR2 FQNEAQ (reference sequence). The CDR3 covers 15 residues. Here the CDR3 DNA reads TGTGCCAGCAGCTGGGTTGTAGGGGATTACAATGAGCAGTTCTTC. Translation: CASSWVVGDYNEQFF.

The chain combines TRBV28 with TRBJ2-1; 8 nucleotides agree with TRBD2. Germline assignment: CDR1 MDHEN and CDR2 SYDVKM. This CDR3 contains 14 residues. J was trimmed by 6 bases and V by 11 bases; bases with no gene match: 12. This CDR3 is CAVPGGGNPNEQFF. For the CDR3, the DNA is TGTGCCGTCCCCGGGGGGGGGAACCCCAATGAGCAGTTCTTC.

The chain has TRBV6-5 and TRBJ2-2; maybe TRBD2 (7 bases). Germline V gene data show CDR1 as MNHEY and CDR2 as SVGAGI. V was trimmed by 6 bases and J by 4 bases, leaving 15 bases between them. This CDR3 contains 15 residues. CDR3 protein: CASSQAGAITGELFF. In nucleotides, the CDR3 is TGTGCCAGCAGCCAGGCGGGGGCGATCACCGGGGAGCTGTTTTTT.

This clone was found a few times. The chain links TRBV5-1 to TRBJ2-2, with 8 bases aligning to TRBD1. The CDR3 is 15 residues long. Losses at the gene ends were 4 bases for V and 4 bases for J; bases not matched to a gene: 6. Germline loops: CDR1 SGHRS, CDR2 YFSETQ. The DNA for the CDR3 is TGCGCCAGCAGCGCCGGACAGGGAGGCACCGGGGAGCTGTTTTTT. This encodes CASSAGQGGTGELFF. The variable domain in full, with the rest retrieved from reference TRBV5-1 and TRBJ2-2, is KAGVTQTPRYLIKTRGQQVTLSCSPISGHRSVSWYQQTPGQGLQFLFEYFSETQRNKGNFPGRFSGRQFSNSRSEMNVSTLELGDSALYLCASSAGQGGTGELFFGEGSRLTVL.

This chain joins TRBV6-1 and TRBJ1-3; TRBD1 agrees at 7 bases. The junction had 15 bases not matched to a gene; V was cut back by 10 bases and J by 9 bases. The CDR3 covers 14 residues. CDR1 is MNHNS, CDR2 SASEGT, per germline. In DNA, the CDR3 is TGTGCCACCGAGACAGGGCGTCTTGGAGGCACCATATATTTT. Its protein product is CATETGRLGGTIYF.

The chain employs TRBV11-2 and TRBJ1-3; D ambiguous. Germline V gene lookup returns CDR1 SGHAT and CDR2 FQNNGV. This CDR3 comprises 14 residues. Trimming cost V 1 base and J 1 base, with 5 bases left between them. Here the CDR3 reads CASSLGGSGNTIYF. The CDR3 bases are TGTGCCAGCAGCTTAGGCGGGTCTGGAAACACCATATATTTT. Together with reference TRBV11-2 and TRBJ1-3, the CDR3 gives the full variable domain: EAGVAQSPRYKIIEKRQSVAFWCNPISGHATLYWYQQILGQGPKLLIQFQNNGVVDDSQLPKDRFSAERLKGVDSTLKIQPAKLEDSAVYLCASSLGGSGNTIYFGEGSWLTVV.

The rearrangement links TRBV10-3 to TRBJ2-1; weak D call: TRBD2 (5 bases). This CDR3 is built from 10 residues. Germline CDR1 reads ENHRY; CDR2 reads SYGVKD. V gave up 9 bases and J gave up 7 bases, with 7 bases separating them. The chain's CDR3 is CAMGGNEQFF. CDR3 nucleotide sequence: TGTGCCATGGGCGGGAATGAGCAGTTCTTC.

The table lists this clone with a count of one. V and J are TRBV7-9 and TRBJ2-5; TRBD2 matches at 10 bases. The CDR3 is made up of 15 amino acids. Germline assignment: CDR1 SEHNR and CDR2 FQNEAQ (reference sequence). The J segment lost 3 bases and the V segment lost 2 bases, leaving 3 bases of the junction unmatched. For the CDR3, the DNA is TGTGCCAGCAGCTTAAATGGACTAGCGGAAGAGACCCAGTACTTC. Protein: CASSLNGLAEETQYF.

This chain links TRBV21-1 with TRBJ1-6. TRBV21-1 represents a pseudogene. The CDR3 has 15 residues. CDR3 in DNA: TGTGCCAGCAGCAAAAACCCGACGGGAGGTTCACCCCTCCACTTT. The encoded protein is CASSKNPTGGSPLHF.

The gene calls are TRBV9 and TRBJ2-3, with D unclear. The CDR3 totals 15 residues. The V and J ends lost 3 bases and 2 bases respectively, with 13 bases between them. Per germline, CDR1 SGDLS and CDR2 YYNGEE. The CDR3 spells CASSASGSNTDTQYF. The DNA of the CDR3 is TGTGCCAGCAGCGCCTCCGGGTCCAACACAGATACGCAGTATTTT.

CDR3 sequence: CASSPNEGSTDLNTEAFF. CDR3 DNA sequence: TGTGCCAGCAGCCCCAATGAGGGTTCAACAGACCTGAACACTGAAGCTTTCTTT. The chain links TRBV21-1 to TRBJ1-1. TRBV21-1 is described as a pseudogene. CDR3 length: 18 residues.

The genes are TRBV6-5 and TRBJ2-3; possible D gene TRBD2, 5 bases. V was pared by 2 bases and J by 1 base, with 10 bases between. Germline-derived CDR1 and CDR2 are MNHEY and SVGAGI. The CDR3 runs to 15 residues. The CDR3 DNA is TGTGCCAGCAGTTACCGGGGTGGAGGCACAGATACGCAGTATTTT. Residues: CASSYRGGGTDTQYF.

The chain employs TRBV7-6 and TRBJ2-3; maybe TRBD2 (7 bases). The germline gives CDR1 SGHVS, CDR2 FNYEAQ. This CDR3 comprises 16 residues. V shed 4 bases and J shed 0 bases, with 14 bases lying between them. The CDR3, as DNA: TGTGCCAGCAGCTGGATGCGGGGGCCTAGCACAGATACGCAGTATTTT. Its protein is CASSWMRGPSTDTQYF.

The DNA of the CDR3 is TGCGCCAGCAGCTTGGATGGAGGTGGTCAGCCCCAGCATTTT. Translated, it gives CASSLDGGGQPQHF. The chain uses TRBV5-1 and TRBJ1-5; D is unresolved. V shed 0 bases and J shed 6 bases, with 10 bases lying between them. The germline CDR1 and CDR2 sequences are SGHRS and YFSETQ. This CDR3 comprises 14 residues.

The V and J genes are TRBV30 and TRBJ2-2; 8 nucleotides match TRBD2. CDR1 and CDR2 (germline): GTSNPN, SVGIG (reference sequence). V lost 1 base and J lost 3; bases outside the gene matches: 4. The length of the CDR3 is 15 residues. CDR3 protein: CAWSDSGADTGELFF. CDR3 bases: TGTGCCTGGAGTGATAGCGGGGCAGACACCGGGGAGCTGTTTTTT.

The V gene is TRBV5-1, the J gene TRBJ1-2; 7 bases are a match to TRBD1. V shed 0 bases, J shed 12 bases, and the junction held 5 bases outside the gene matches. This CDR3 is 12 amino acids long. CDR1 and CDR2 from the germline V gene are SGHRS and YFSETQ. CDR3 sequence reads: CASSLVRDRNTF. CDR3 bases: TGCGCCAGCAGCTTGGTAAGGGACAGAAACACCTTC.

This clone occurred once. This chain joins TRBV11-2 and TRBJ1-2, with D tentatively TRBD1 (6 bases). The CDR3 is 16 amino acids. Germline V gene lookup returns CDR1 SGHAT and CDR2 FQNNGV. V was trimmed by 4 bases and J by 4 bases, leaving 19 bases between them. This CDR3 is CASSSPGQIRSYGYTF. CDR3 sequence (DNA): TGTGCCAGCAGCTCCCCCGGACAGATAAGGAGCTATGGCTACACCTTC. Full variable domain (missing parts from reference TRBV11-2 and TRBJ1-2): EAGVAQSPRYKIIEKRQSVAFWCNPISGHATLYWYQQILGQGPKLLIQFQNNGVVDDSQLPKDRFSAERLKGVDSTLKIQPAKLEDSAVYLCASSSPGQIRSYGYTFGSGTRLTVV.